The 6 T cell receptor beta chains presented below share a single source sample, sequenced in a study of T cell responses to AZD1222 COVID-19 vaccine. The repertoire was sequenced with immunoSEQ multiplex PCR; TCRdb's copy has only in-frame clones and lacks some. Of fewer than 150,000 clones in the sample, about 90% are singletons; the top ten hold around 9.4%. Sequencing used peripheral blood, obtained on day 0 of AZD1222 vaccination. These receptors all come from an adult in good health.

The chain links TRBV28 to TRBJ1-5; D possibly corresponds to TRBD1 (6 bases). Deletions cut 3 bases from V and 7 bases from J, with 25 bases between. Germline assignment: CDR1 MDHEN and CDR2 SYDVKM. The CDR3 consists of 18 residues. The CDR3 DNA is TGTGCCAGCAGTTTGACGGGATGGATGGCAGGGGAGGGCCAGCCCCAGCATTTT. Translation gives CASSLTGWMAGEGQPQHF.

The chain carries TRBV4-2 and TRBJ2-5; no reliable D call. V lost 0 bases, J lost 7 bases, and 6 bases lay in between. From germline, CDR1 is LGHNA and CDR2 YNFKEQ. The CDR3 spans 12 residues. The CDR3 sequence is CASSQDERTQYF. CDR3 sequence (DNA): TGTGCCAGCAGCCAAGATGAGAGGACCCAGTACTTC.

This chain links TRBV7-9 with TRBJ1-1, with D perhaps TRBD1 (5 bases). The CDR3 contains 14 residues. Trimming took 2 bases from V and 2 from J, leaving 9 bases between them. The germline gives CDR1 SEHNR, CDR2 FQNEAQ (reference sequence). CDR3 amino acids: CASSLFQGNTEAFF. CDR3 DNA: TGTGCCAGCAGCTTATTCCAGGGAAACACTGAAGCTTTCTTT.

The V gene is TRBV21-1, the J gene TRBJ2-3; TRBD2, the table's D call, was not compared with the DNA. TRBV21-1 is a pseudogene segment. CDR3 size: 18 residues. The CDR3 DNA reads as TGTGCCAGCAGCAAATCGTCAGGTCTTGGGGGGTTTACAGATACGCAGTATTTT. Encoded protein: CASSKSSGLGGFTDTQYF.

The chain uses TRBV18 and TRBJ1-1, with D tentatively TRBD1 (6 bases). The germline V gene has CDR1 KGHSH and CDR2 LQKENI. V lost 3 bases and J 5 bases, leaving 13 bases between the germline ends. This CDR3 spans 14 amino acids. The DNA for the CDR3 is TGTGCCAGCTCACCCCGGTGGGGGCAGACTGAAGCTTTCTTT. Translated, it gives CASSPRWGQTEAFF.

This clone came up a few times. The chain recombines TRBV5-5 with TRBJ2-7, with 8 bases aligning to TRBD1. Germline CDR1 SGHKS, CDR2 YYEKEE (reference sequence). The ends lost 0 bases at V and 4 bases at J; junction bases unmatched: 12. The CDR3 has 17 amino acids. The chain's CDR3 is CASSLARGAGGLYEQYF. The CDR3 DNA is TGTGCCAGCAGCTTGGCCAGGGGGGCAGGGGGCCTGTACGAGCAGTACTTC.